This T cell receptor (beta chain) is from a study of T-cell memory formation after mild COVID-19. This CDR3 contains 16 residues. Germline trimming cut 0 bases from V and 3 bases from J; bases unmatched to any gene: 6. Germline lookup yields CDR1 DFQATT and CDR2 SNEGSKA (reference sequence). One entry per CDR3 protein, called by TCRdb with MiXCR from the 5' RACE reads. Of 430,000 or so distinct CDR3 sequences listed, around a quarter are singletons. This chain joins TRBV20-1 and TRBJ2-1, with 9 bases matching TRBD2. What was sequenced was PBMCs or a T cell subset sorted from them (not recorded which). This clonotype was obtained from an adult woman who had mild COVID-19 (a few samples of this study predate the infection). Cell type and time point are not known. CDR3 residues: CSARDRLAGLYNEQFF. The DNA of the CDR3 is TGCAGTGCTAGAGATAGGCTAGCGGGACTCTACAATGAGCAGTTCTTC.